These T cell receptor beta chains were read from a single sample in a study of T cell responses to AZD1222 COVID-19 vaccine. Clones were read by immunoSEQ multiplex PCR, and TCRdb kept only the in-frame ones, dropping some. The sample shows 95,000 to 150,000 clones, roughly nine tenths of them seen only once. Sequenced material: peripheral blood, taken on day 0 of AZD1222 vaccination. Every receptor here comes from an adult in good health. The CDR3 runs from the conserved cysteine through the conserved F or W. A D gene is named only where the DNA matches it firmly. Size is omitted from some rows. Given values are once, few, many or a class for expanded clones.

J gene,D gene,clone size,V gene,CDR3 protein,CDR3 DNA
TRBJ1-1,NA,once,TRBV15,CATSRGPRWNTEAFF,TGTGCCACCAGCAGAGGTCCCCGGTGGAACACTGAAGCTTTCTTT
TRBJ1-1,NA,NA,TRBV4-2,CASSRETGIEAFF,TGTGCCAGCAGCCGGGAAACAGGGATTGAAGCTTTCTTT
TRBJ2-7,TRBD2,NA,TRBV7-6,CASSGLKAGTYEQYF,TGTGCCAGCAGCGGATTAAAAGCGGGAACTTACGAGCAGTACTTC
TRBJ2-7,TRBD1,once,TRBV6-6,CASSPGQGSYEQYF,TGTGCCAGCAGCCCGGGACAGGGGAGCTACGAGCAGTACTTC
TRBJ1-5,TRBD1,NA,TRBV29-1,CSVEAFDRGNQPQHF,TGCAGCGTTGAAGCTTTCGACAGGGGTAATCAGCCCCAGCATTTT
TRBJ1-5,NA,NA,TRBV12-3/TRBV12-4,CASTLGVGQPQHF,TGTGCCAGCACCTTAGGTGTTGGTCAGCCCCAGCATTTT
TRBJ1-5,NA,NA,TRBV10-3,CAISGSQGNNQPQHF,TGTGCCATCAGCGGGTCCCAGGGTAACAATCAGCCCCAGCATTTT
TRBJ1-3,NA,NA,TRBV3-1/TRBV3-2,CASSQTRGDGNTIYF,TGTGCCAGCAGCCAAACCCGGGGTGATGGAAACACCATATATTTT
TRBJ2-3,TRBD2,NA,TRBV11-2,CASSLEMASGSTDTQYF,TGTGCCAGCAGCTTAGAGATGGCTAGCGGTAGCACAGATACGCAGTATTTT
TRBJ2-3,NA,NA,TRBV28,CASSLGGSADTQYF,TGTGCCAGCAGTTTAGGTGGAAGCGCAGATACGCAGTATTTT
TRBJ1-3,NA,NA,TRBV7-3,CASSADRPFSGNTIYF,TGTGCCAGCAGCGCCGACAGGCCCTTCTCTGGAAACACCATATATTTT
TRBJ2-1,TRBD2,NA,TRBV10-3,CAISGPSGSSYNEQFF,TGTGCCATCAGTGGGCCTAGCGGCAGCTCCTACAATGAGCAGTTCTTC
TRBJ2-2,NA,NA,TRBV4-1,CASSQEGGQGFGGELFF,TGCGCCAGCAGCCAAGAGGGAGGGCAGGGGTTCGGCGGGGAGCTGTTTTTT
TRBJ2-5,NA,NA,TRBV7-8,CASSLADTPYETQYF,TGTGCCAGCAGCTTAGCGGACACCCCCTACGAAACCCAGTACTTC
TRBJ1-1,NA,NA,TRBV19,CASSPRRTVNTEAFF,TGTGCCAGTAGCCCCCGGCGAACCGTGAACACTGAAGCTTTCTTT
TRBJ1-1,NA,NA,TRBV6-5,CASSYGMGRRAEAFF,TGTGCCAGCAGTTACGGGATGGGGAGAAGGGCTGAAGCTTTCTTT
TRBJ1-6,NA,NA,TRBV7-9,CASSSGTVDSPLHF,TGTGCCAGCAGCTCCGGGACTGTGGATTCACCCCTCCACTTT
TRBJ1-1,NA,few,TRBV28,CASRPQGRAEAFF,TGTGCCAGCAGGCCCCAGGGGCGGGCTGAAGCTTTCTTT
TRBJ2-7,NA,once,TRBV7-8,CASSLVQGSYEQYF,TGTGCCAGCAGCTTAGTCCAGGGGTCCTACGAGCAGTACTTC
TRBJ1-6,NA,NA,TRBV10-2,CASSVVGGNSPLHF,TGCGCCAGCAGTGTGGTGGGGGGGAATTCACCCCTCCACTTT
TRBJ2-3,NA,NA,TRBV9,CASSVGRSGGTDTQYF,TGTGCCAGCAGCGTAGGCCGGTCGGGGGGCACAGATACGCAGTATTTT
TRBJ2-5,TRBD1,NA,TRBV20-1,CSASKTGGIQETQYF,TGCAGTGCTAGTAAAACAGGGGGGATCCAAGAGACCCAGTACTTC
TRBJ1-2,NA,NA,TRBV28,CASSISRYGYTF,TGTGCCAGCAGTATCTCACGGTATGGCTACACCTTC
TRBJ1-3,NA,NA,TRBV29-1,CSVREGGWTGNTIYF,TGCAGCGTTCGGGAGGGGGGCTGGACTGGAAACACCATATATTTT
TRBJ2-1,TRBD1,NA,TRBV3-1/TRBV3-2,CASSHPDRGPYNEQFF,TGTGCCAGCAGCCACCCGGACAGGGGCCCCTACAATGAGCAGTTCTTC
TRBJ1-4,NA,once,TRBV28,CASSLRRINEKLFF,TGTGCCAGCAGTTTACGGCGGATTAATGAAAAACTGTTTTTT
TRBJ2-3,NA,few,TRBV5-1,CASSLVGAGGGLTDTQYF,TGCGCCAGCAGCTTGGTGGGGGCCGGTGGAGGGCTCACAGATACGCAGTATTTT
TRBJ1-1,NA,NA,TRBV19,CASSRAEAFF,TGTGCCAGTAGTAGGGCTGAAGCTTTCTTT
TRBJ1-2,TRBD1,NA,TRBV7-2,CASREDRGSYGYTF,TGTGCCAGCAGGGAAGACAGGGGTAGCTATGGCTACACCTTC
TRBJ1-2,TRBD1,NA,TRBV2,CASRPLRGQGKENDGYTF,TGTGCCAGCAGACCGCTCCGCGGACAGGGGAAAGAAAACGATGGCTACACCTTC
TRBJ2-7,NA,NA,TRBV10-2,CASSPGIASYEQYF,TGCGCCAGCTCCCCCGGGATAGCGTCCTACGAGCAGTACTTC
TRBJ1-1,NA,NA,TRBV18,CASSPSRQGTTEAFF,TGTGCCAGCTCACCCAGCCGGCAGGGGACCACTGAAGCTTTCTTT
TRBJ1-1,NA,NA,TRBV5-1,CASSLVGDTEAFF,TGCGCCAGCAGCTTGGTGGGAGACACTGAAGCTTTCTTT
TRBJ2-7,NA,NA,TRBV4-1,CASSRTGSPYEQYF,TGCGCCAGCAGCCGCACAGGGTCTCCCTACGAGCAGTACTTC
TRBJ1-5,TRBD1,NA,TRBV30,CAWSPDRGNQPQHF,TGTGCCTGGAGCCCCGACAGGGGTAATCAGCCCCAGCATTTT
TRBJ1-2,NA,NA,TRBV4-2,CASSQDWNNYGYTF,TGTGCCAGCAGCCAAGATTGGAACAACTATGGCTACACCTTC
TRBJ2-5,TRBD1,NA,TRBV28,CASSRTGQETQYF,TGTGCCAGCAGTAGGACAGGACAAGAGACCCAGTACTTC
TRBJ1-6,NA,NA,TRBV27,CASSSLTGTGNSPLHF,TGTGCCAGCAGTTCACTTACCGGGACGGGAAATTCACCCCTCCACTTT
TRBJ2-6,NA,NA,TRBV28,CASSSWSDPSGANVLTF,TGTGCCAGCAGTTCGTGGTCAGACCCCTCTGGGGCCAACGTCCTGACTTTC
TRBJ1-2,TRBD1,once,TRBV4-2,CASSQDRGTVGNYGYTF,TGTGCCAGCAGCCAAGATAGGGGGACAGTCGGAAACTATGGCTACACCTTC
TRBJ2-7,NA,NA,TRBV19,CASSISGSEQYF,TGTGCCAGTAGTATTTCTGGTAGCGAGCAGTACTTC
TRBJ2-7,NA,NA,TRBV2,CASSVDAFSYEQYF,TGTGCCAGCAGCGTTGACGCTTTCTCCTACGAGCAGTACTTC
TRBJ2-5,TRBD2,NA,TRBV20-1,CSASLAGGQETQYF,TGCAGTGCTAGTCTAGCGGGAGGTCAAGAGACCCAGTACTTC